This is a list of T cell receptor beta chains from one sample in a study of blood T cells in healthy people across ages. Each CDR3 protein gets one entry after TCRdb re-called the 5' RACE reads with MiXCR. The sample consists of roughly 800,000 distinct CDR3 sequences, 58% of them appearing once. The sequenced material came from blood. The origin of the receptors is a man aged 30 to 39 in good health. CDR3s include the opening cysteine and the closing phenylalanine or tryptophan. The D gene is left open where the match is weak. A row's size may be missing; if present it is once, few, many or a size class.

CASTSRTGKLFF	TGTGCCAGCACTTCCCGAACAGGGAAACTGTTTTTT	TRBV27	TRBJ1-4	NA	NA
CASSFVHQETQYF	TGTGCCAGCAGTTTTGTTCACCAAGAGACCCAGTACTTC	TRBV27	TRBJ2-5	NA	NA
CSARDLGSGRPPYEQYF	TGCAGTGCTAGAGATTTGGGCTCCGGGAGGCCCCCCTACGAGCAGTACTTC	TRBV20-1	TRBJ2-7	NA	TRBD2
CASSTDRVQEAFF	TGTGCCAGCAGCACAGACAGGGTCCAGGAAGCTTTCTTT	TRBV21-1	TRBJ1-1	NA	NA
CASSPPTSGNEQFF	TGTGCCAGCAGCCCGCCAACTAGCGGTAATGAGCAGTTCTTC	TRBV4-2	TRBJ2-1	NA	TRBD2
CASRSGQSIAEQYF	TGTGCCAGCAGGTCGGGACAGTCAATCGCCGAGCAGTACTTC	TRBV28	TRBJ2-7	NA	TRBD1
CSAPLANTDTQYF	TGCAGTGCTCCACTAGCGAACACAGATACGCAGTATTTT	TRBV20-1	TRBJ2-3	NA	TRBD2
CASRRGPSAEQYF	TGTGCCAGCAGGCGAGGCCCTTCAGCCGAGCAGTACTTC	TRBV7-9	TRBJ2-7	NA	NA
CASIAGGETQYF	TGTGCCAGCATAGCGGGAGGAGAGACCCAGTACTTC	TRBV5-6	TRBJ2-5	few	TRBD2
CASSLAGGRQETQYF	TGTGCCAGCAGTTTAGCGGGAGGACGACAAGAGACCCAGTACTTC	TRBV27	TRBJ2-5	few	TRBD2
CASSLESNQETQYF	TGTGCCAGCAGCTTGGAAAGTAACCAAGAGACCCAGTACTTC	TRBV5-5	TRBJ2-5	NA	NA
CSASGVPAISYNEQFF	TGCAGTGCTAGCGGTGTCCCCGCGATCTCCTACAATGAGCAGTTCTTC	TRBV20-1	TRBJ2-1	NA	NA
CASTAIQGLGGYTF	TGTGCCAGCACCGCGATACAGGGTCTAGGCGGCTACACCTTC	TRBV12-3/TRBV12-4	TRBJ1-2	NA	NA
CSVRENSDSLSLTQYF	TGCAGCGTTAGGGAAAACTCGGACTCCCTATCGTTGACCCAGTACTTC	TRBV29-1	TRBJ2-5	few	NA
CASSPLGAPRESYTF	TGTGCCAGCAGCCCCCTAGGGGCACCCCGGGAAAGCTACACCTTC	TRBV4-2	TRBJ1-2	NA	NA
CASSEDTDYGYTF	TGTGCCAGCAGCGAGGACACGGACTATGGCTACACCTTC	TRBV2	TRBJ1-2	NA	NA
CASSLHRPYGYTF	TGTGCCAGCAGTTTACACAGGCCCTATGGCTACACCTTC	TRBV28	TRBJ1-2	NA	NA